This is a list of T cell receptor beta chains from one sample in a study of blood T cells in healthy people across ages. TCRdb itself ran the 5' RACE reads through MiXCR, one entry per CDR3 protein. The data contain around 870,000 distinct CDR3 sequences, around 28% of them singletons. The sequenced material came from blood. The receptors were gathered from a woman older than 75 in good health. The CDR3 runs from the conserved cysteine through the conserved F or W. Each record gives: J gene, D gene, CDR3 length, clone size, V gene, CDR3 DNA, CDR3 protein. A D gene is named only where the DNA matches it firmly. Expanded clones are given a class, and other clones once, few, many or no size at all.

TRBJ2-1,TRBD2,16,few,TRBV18,TGTGCCAGCTCCCGGGCCACGGCGGGAGGTCACAATGAGCAGTTCTTC,CASSRATAGGHNEQFF
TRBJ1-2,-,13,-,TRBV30,TGTGCCTGGAGTGTAACTCGGAAGAATGGCTACACCTTC,CAWSVTRKNGYTF
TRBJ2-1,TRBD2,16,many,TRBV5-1,TGCGCCAGCAGCTTGGCTAGCGGGGGGGTCATGAATGAGCAGTTCTTC,CASSLASGGVMNEQFF
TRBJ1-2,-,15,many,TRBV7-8,TGTGCCAGCAGCCCCCGGGACCCGGTAACTTATGGCTACACCTTC,CASSPRDPVTYGYTF
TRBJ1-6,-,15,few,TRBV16,TGTGCCAGCAGCCAATCCGGTCAGGGTGATTCACCCCTCCACTTT,CASSQSGQGDSPLHF
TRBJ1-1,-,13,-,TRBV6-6,TGTGCCAGCAGCCCTAACGGGCACACTGAAGCTTTCTTT,CASSPNGHTEAFF
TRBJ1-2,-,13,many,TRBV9,TGTGCCAGCAGCCCCTCCTTTCAGTCGGGCTACACCTTC,CASSPSFQSGYTF
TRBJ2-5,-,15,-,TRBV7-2,TGTGCCAGCAGCTTAGCGGTAGTGGGGCAAGAGACCCAGTACTTC,CASSLAVVGQETQYF
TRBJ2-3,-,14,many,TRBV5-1,TGCGCCAGCAGCATGGGAAACGACGCAGATACGCAGTATTTT,CASSMGNDADTQYF
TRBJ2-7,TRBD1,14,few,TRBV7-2,TGTGCCAGCAGCTGCGGGACAGGGTGCTACGAGCAGTACTTC,CASSCGTGCYEQYF
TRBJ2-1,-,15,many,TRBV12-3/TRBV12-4,TGTGCCAGCCGAAAGGGGGGGATTAAATACAATGAGCAGTTCTTC,CASRKGGIKYNEQFF
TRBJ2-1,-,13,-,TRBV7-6,TGTGCCAGCAGCCCTATACAGTACAATGAGCAGTTCTTC,CASSPIQYNEQFF
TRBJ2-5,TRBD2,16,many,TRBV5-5,TGTGCCAGCAGCTTGGAACTAGCGGGGGGGCGAGAGACCCAGTACTTC,CASSLELAGGRETQYF
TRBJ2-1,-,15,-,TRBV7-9,TGTGCCAGCATCTTTGGGTCCTCAGGGGCCAATGAGCAGTTCTTC,CASIFGSSGANEQFF
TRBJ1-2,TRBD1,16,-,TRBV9,TGTGCTAGCAGCGTGGGGGGACAGGGGATTAACTATGGCCACACCTTC,CASSVGGQGINYGHTF
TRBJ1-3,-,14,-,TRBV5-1,TGCGCCAGCAGCTTTACCGGGGACGGAAACACCATATATTTT,CASSFTGDGNTIYF
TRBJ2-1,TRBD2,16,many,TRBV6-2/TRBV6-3,TGTGCCAGCAGTTGGAAGCGGGGGCCCCCTGGATATGAGCAGTTCTTC,CASSWKRGPPGYEQFF
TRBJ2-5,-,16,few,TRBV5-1,TGCGCCAGCAGCTTGGTGGGCCAGGGAATAGGGGAGACCCAGTACTTC,CASSLVGQGIGETQYF
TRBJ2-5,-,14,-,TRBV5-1,TGCGCCAGCAGCTTGGCGGGGGTTCGGAATGAGCAGTACTTC,CASSLAGVRNEQYF
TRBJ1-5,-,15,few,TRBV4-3,TGCGCCAGCAGCCAAGATCGGTGGGGGGCTCAGCCCCAGCATTTT,CASSQDRWGAQPQHF